One and the same sample provided the 3 T cell receptor beta chains below, sequenced in a study of PD-1 blockade in classical Hodgkin lymphoma. Following autologous stem cell transplantation, relapse occurred in every patient, and exposure to brentuximab vedotin varied. Produced via immunoSEQ multiplex PCR; TCRdb's table is partial and in-frame only. The data contain around 150,000 clones, about 78% of them singletons. The sample consisted of peripheral blood mononuclear cells (PBMCs), taken before the second cycle of nivolumab. The receptors were gathered from a human donor with classical Hodgkin lymphoma.

The chain joins TRBV6-6 to TRBJ1-1, with a weak D call TRBD1 (5 bases). CDR1 and CDR2 from the germline V gene are MNHNY and SVGAGI (reference sequence). The V end was cut by 5 bases, the J end by 2 bases, with 15 bases between. The CDR3 totals 15 residues. The CDR3 DNA reads as TGTGCCAGCAGTCGTCCGGGGGTGGTAAACACTGAAGCTTTCTTT. It encodes CASSRPGVVNTEAFF.

The chain couples TRBV7-8 to TRBJ1-1; TRBD1 might be the D (5 bases). CDR1 and CDR2 (germline): SGHVS, FQNEAQ. The V end was cut by 4 bases, the J end by 0 bases, with 15 bases between. The CDR3 is 16 residues long. The CDR3 nucleotides are TGTGCCAGCAGCTCGGAGGCAGGGTTAATGAACACTGAAGCTTTCTTT. Its translation is CASSSEAGLMNTEAFF.

The DNA for the CDR3 is TGTGCCAGTAGTCCGGGGTTTTTTGACTACACCTTC. It encodes CASSPGFFDYTF. The chain is built from TRBV19 and TRBJ1-2; D is ambiguous. This CDR3 is 12 amino acids long. The V gene's germline CDR1 is LNHDA and CDR2 SQIVND (reference sequence). The V and J ends lost 5 bases and 10 bases respectively, with 14 bases between them.